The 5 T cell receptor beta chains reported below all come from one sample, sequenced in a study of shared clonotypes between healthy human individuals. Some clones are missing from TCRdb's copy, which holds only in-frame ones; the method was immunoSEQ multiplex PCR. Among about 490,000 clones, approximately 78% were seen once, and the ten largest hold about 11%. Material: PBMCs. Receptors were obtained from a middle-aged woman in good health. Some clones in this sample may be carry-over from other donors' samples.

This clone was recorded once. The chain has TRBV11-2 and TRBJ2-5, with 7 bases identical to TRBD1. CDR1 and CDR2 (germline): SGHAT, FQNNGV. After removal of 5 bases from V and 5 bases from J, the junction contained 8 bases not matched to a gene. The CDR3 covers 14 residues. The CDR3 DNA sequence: TGTGCCAGCAGCACTAGACAGGGCGGGGAGACCCAGTACTTC. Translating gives CASSTRQGGETQYF.

The chain's CDR3 is CAWSVVLTLGDRFGNTIYF. The CDR3 DNA follows: TGTGCCTGGAGTGTAGTGTTAACGCTCGGGGACAGGTTTGGAAACACCATATATTTT. This chain links TRBV30 with TRBJ1-3, with 8 bases matching TRBD1. With V trimmed by 0 bases and J by 3 bases, 16 bases remained unmatched. Germline V gene lookup returns CDR1 GTSNPN and CDR2 SVGIG (reference sequence). The CDR3 is made up of 19 amino acids.

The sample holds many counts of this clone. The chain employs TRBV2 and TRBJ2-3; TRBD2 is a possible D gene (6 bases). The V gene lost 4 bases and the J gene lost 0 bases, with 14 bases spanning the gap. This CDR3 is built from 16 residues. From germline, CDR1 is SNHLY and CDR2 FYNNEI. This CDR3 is CASSGPGLLSTDTQYF. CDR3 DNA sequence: TGTGCCAGCAGTGGTCCAGGACTACTTAGCACAGATACGCAGTATTTT.

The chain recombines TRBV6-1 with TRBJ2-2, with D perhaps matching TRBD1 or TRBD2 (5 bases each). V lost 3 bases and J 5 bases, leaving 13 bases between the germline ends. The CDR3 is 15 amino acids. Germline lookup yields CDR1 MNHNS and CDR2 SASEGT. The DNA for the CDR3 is TGTGCCAGCAGTGACCTGGGGCCGGGGACCGGGGAGCTGTTTTTT. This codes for CASSDLGPGTGELFF.

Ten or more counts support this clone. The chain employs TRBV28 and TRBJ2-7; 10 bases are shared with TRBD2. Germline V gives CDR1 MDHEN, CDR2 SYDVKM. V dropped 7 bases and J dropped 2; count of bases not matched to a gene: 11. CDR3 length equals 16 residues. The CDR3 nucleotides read TGTGCCAGCACCACCCCCCAGCGGGGGGGAACCTACGAGCAGTACTTC. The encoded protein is CASTTPQRGGTYEQYF.